This TCR beta chain was obtained from a study of technical replicates of blood from several donors. This clone was counted a single time. Produced via immunoSEQ multiplex PCR; TCRdb's table is partial and in-frame only. The table records 70,000 to 80,000 clones, 91% of them present only once. The CDR3 consists of 13 residues. The V end lost 3 bases, the J end lost 0 bases, and 6 bases lay between the germline ends. Germline CDR1 MDHEN, CDR2 SYDVKM. This TCR was recovered from a human donor in good health. Some clones in this sample may be carry-over from other donors' samples. The chain employs TRBV28 and TRBJ2-7; the D is unclear. The specimen sequenced was T cells isolated from PBMCs. The CDR3 coding sequence is TGTGCCAGCAGTTTTATGGCCTCCTACGAGCAGTACTTC. Translation: CASSFMASYEQYF.